Following are 5 T cell receptor beta chains from one sample sequenced in a study of human T cells and chemical hapten exposure. TCRdb redid the calling of the RACE reads with MiXCR, one entry per CDR3 protein. The sample lists more than 80,000 distinct CDR3 sequences; about a tenth were seen once. Time point indicated: patch test 3, about 24 weeks after DPC sensitization. Treatment noted: therapeutic diphenylcyclopropenone sensitization with weekly scalp DPC. The sequencing here drew on whole blood, taken in connection with sensitization to the hapten diphenylcyclopropenone (DPC). The receptor source for this set is a woman in her forties or fifties with alopecia areata. Some clones in this sample may be carry-over from other donors' samples.

This clonotype has a count of ten or more. This rearrangement joins TRBV7-9 to TRBJ1-5; TRBD1 aligns across 11 bases. CDR1 is SEHNR and CDR2 is FQNEAQ in the germline V gene (reference sequence). Trimming took 4 bases from V and 6 from J; bases not matched to a gene: 8. The CDR3 is 16 amino acids. As DNA, the CDR3 is TGTGCCAGCAGCTGGACCGGACAGGGGGCAGGTCAGCCCCAGCATTTT. This encodes CASSWTGQGAGQPQHF.

CDR3: CASSFLGGAGGETQYF. CDR3 DNA sequence: TGTGCCAGCAGCTTTCTTGGGGGAGCGGGAGGAGAGACCCAGTACTTC. This chain joins TRBV11-3 and TRBJ2-5; 9 nucleotides line up with TRBD2. V gave up 3 bases and J gave up 4 bases; unmatched junction bases: 9. The CDR3 consists of 16 residues. Germline assignment: CDR1 SGHNT and CDR2 YENEEA.

This clonotype was observed a handful of times. In DNA form, the CDR3 reads TGTGCCAGCTCACCTGGATCGGGGAGCGCAGATACGCAGTATTTT. This sequence encodes CASSPGSGSADTQYF. The rearrangement links TRBV18 to TRBJ2-3, with D perhaps TRBD2 (5 bases). Germline V gives CDR1 KGHSH, CDR2 LQKENI. V was shortened by 3 bases and J by 4 bases, with 14 bases between the two germline ends. This CDR3 is built from 15 residues.

This clonotype was seen ten or more times. This chain links TRBV6-6 with TRBJ2-7, with TRBD1 as a possible D gene (5 bases). Trimming shortened V by 0 bases and J by 4 bases, and 7 bases separated the two germline ends. Germline loops: CDR1 MNHNY, CDR2 SVGAGI (reference sequence). CDR3 length equals 13 residues. CDR3 nucleotide sequence: TGTGCCAGCAGTTACTCTCAGGGATACGAGCAGTACTTC. Its translation is CASSYSQGYEQYF.

This chain links TRBV28 with TRBJ1-3, with 10 bases that match TRBD1. Germline CDR1 is MDHEN and CDR2 is SYDVKM. The CDR3 extends over 16 amino acids. J lost 7 bases, V lost 5 bases, and 11 bases had no gene match. For the CDR3, the DNA is TGTGCCAGCAGTCCGACGACAGGGGGCTATCGGAACACCATATATTTT. It specifies CASSPTTGGYRNTIYF.